The 2 T cell receptor beta chains below were found in one sample sequenced in a study of blood T cell repertoires in COVID-19. Measured with immunoSEQ multiplex PCR; TCRdb has only the in-frame clones, and not every one. The sample contains some 200,000 clones, roughly 80% of which appear only once. Sequenced input: peripheral blood. The receptors stem from a woman aged 70-85 years with acute or convalescent COVID-19.

About this clone itself: The junction differs from germline at one of its ends, possibly a read error. The V call is TRBV27, the J call TRBJ1-6; D gene uncertain. Germline values: CDR1 MNHEY, CDR2 SMNVEV (reference sequence). The CDR3 is 14 amino acids. The CDR3 loop is CASSLSPSLEVSGF. The DNA of the CDR3 is TGTGCCAGCAGTTTATCCCCCTCCCTGGAGGTTTCGGGCTTT.

This chain connects TRBV12-3 or TRBV12-4 to TRBJ1-3; D unresolved. The CDR3 covers 13 residues. V lost 3 bases, J lost 0 bases, and 3 bases lay in between. The chain's CDR3 is CASSFSSGNTIYF. The CDR3 DNA reads TGTGCCAGCAGTTTCAGCTCTGGAAACACCATATATTTT.